This record covers a single T cell receptor beta chain. Antigen: not known. Per the germline V gene, CDR1 is GTSNPN and CDR2 is SVGIG (reference sequence). The V gene end was trimmed by 6 bases and the J gene end by 4 bases; junction bases not matched to a gene: 5. This CDR3 region has 12 residues. This entry belongs to a study of beta chain features in type 1 diabetes. Across the whole study: Healthy donors resembled patients in age, gender and cell yields. Study-wide findings and caveats: Moderately but significantly shorter TCRB CDR3s were found in Type 1 diabetes patients in all four CD4+ subsets.

The whole isolated RNA underwent reverse transcription, so sequencing captured expressed TCRB transcripts. Average reads for naive, central memory and regulatory T cell samples were about 3.57 million. Data came from immunoSEQ multiplex PCR; TCRdb stores just in-frame clones and leaves some out. The sample holds 680,000 or so clones, under 15% seen once. The V gene is TRBV30, the J gene TRBJ1-2; 7 nucleotides line up with TRBD1. Sample: naive CD4+ T cells from blood. The source of this sequence is a man between 18 and 35 years old with type 1 diabetes. CDR3 loop: CACPGTVYGYTF. The CDR3 nucleotides are TGTGCCTGCCCAGGGACAGTCTATGGCTACACCTTC.